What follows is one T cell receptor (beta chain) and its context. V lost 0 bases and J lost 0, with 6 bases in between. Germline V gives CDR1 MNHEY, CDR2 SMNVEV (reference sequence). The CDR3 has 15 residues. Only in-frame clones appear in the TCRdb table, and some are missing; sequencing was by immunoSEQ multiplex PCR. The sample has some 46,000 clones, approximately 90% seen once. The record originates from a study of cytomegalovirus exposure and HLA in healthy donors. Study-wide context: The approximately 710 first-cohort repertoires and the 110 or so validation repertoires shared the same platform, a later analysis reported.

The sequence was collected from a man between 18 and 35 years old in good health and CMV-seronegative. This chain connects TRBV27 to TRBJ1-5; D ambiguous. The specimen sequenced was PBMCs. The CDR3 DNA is TGTGCCAGCAGTTTATCAGCTGATAGCAATCAGCCCCAGCATTTT. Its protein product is CASSLSADSNQPQHF.